The entry below gives a single TCR beta chain sequence along with its context. Antigen unknown. Caucasian individuals from Russia who were healthy and aged about 6 to 100 acted as donors. Each sample yielded at least 5.5 micrograms of PBMC total RNA. Trimming stripped 5 bases from V and 0 bases from J, with 10 bases between. The CDR3 loop spans 14 amino acids. The sample comes from a study of blood T cells in healthy people across ages. Findings and caveats of the study: Unsorted PBMC material precluded a definitive naive versus antigen-experienced comparison.

Primed by a sample-barcoded 5' primer and a J-beta primer mix, a second PCR proceeded for roughly 7 to 11 cycles. Via MiXCR, TCRdb re-called the 5' RACE reads, giving one row per CDR3 protein. Of about 1,600,000 distinct CDR3 sequences in the sample, approximately 38% are singletons; the top ten hold less than 8%. The source is a woman under 30 in good health. The rearrangement links TRBV12-3 or TRBV12-4 to TRBJ1-1; D call uncertain. Source material: blood. The DNA for the CDR3 is TGTGCCAGCAGTGTAAGGCATCTGAACACTGAAGCTTTCTTT. It yields the protein CASSVRHLNTEAFF.